These 14 T cell receptor beta chains came from one sample sequenced in a study of T-cell memory formation after mild COVID-19 (dated by TCRdb to the early 2020s). The library was made by 5' RACE. Sequenced on an Illumina NovaSeq 6000. TCRdb reran the public reads through fastp at Q25 and MiXCR, keeping productive beta chains. Rows merge per CDR3 protein into single entries with the most common DNA and genes. This sample has around 100,000 distinct CDR3 sequences in its table, and 22% of those were observed once. The top ten constitute 41% of the sample. Sequencing was carried out using PBMCs or a T cell subset sorted from them (not recorded which). All receptors come from a man younger than 30 who had mild COVID-19 (a few samples of this study predate the infection). The sample titles of this study are shuffled in the database, so cell type and time point are left out; the donor was told from shared clones.

This clonotype came up a few times. This sequence joins TRBV20-1 and TRBJ2-7, with no clear D. V lost 4 bases and J 3 bases, leaving 13 bases between the germline ends. Germline loops: CDR1 DFQATT, CDR2 SNEGSKA (reference sequence). The CDR3 totals 13 residues. The CDR3 loop reads CSAKHGDHYEQYV. CDR3 sequence (DNA): TGCAGTGCTAAGCACGGAGATCACTACGAGCAGTACGTC.

The V call is TRBV7-9, the J call TRBJ1-1; 9 bases match TRBD1. CDR3 length equals 13 residues. V lost 7 bases, J lost 7 bases, and 7 bases stayed unmatched. CDR1 SEHNR and CDR2 FQNEAQ come from the germline V gene (reference sequence). The CDR3 protein is CASNPGQGSEAFF. CDR3 in DNA: TGTGCCAGCAACCCGGGACAGGGAAGTGAAGCTTTCTTT.

This clonotype has a handful of counts. V is TRBV9 and J is TRBJ2-1; TRBD2 matches at 8 bases. This CDR3 is built from 14 residues. Germline loops: CDR1 SGDLS, CDR2 YYNGEE. The J segment lost 7 bases and the V segment lost 1 base, leaving 4 bases of the junction unmatched. The CDR3 sequence: CASSVFGGVNEQFF. The CDR3 bases are TGTGCCAGCAGCGTATTCGGGGGGGTAAATGAGCAGTTCTTC.

The chain couples TRBV3-1 to TRBJ2-1; unclear D gene. Germline V gene lookup returns CDR1 LGHDT and CDR2 YNNKEL (reference sequence). V lost 4 bases and J lost 0, with 13 bases in between. This CDR3 has 16 residues. The CDR3 nucleotides read TGTGCCAGCAGCCCTAGTTACGAGAGCTCCTACAATGAGCAGTTCTTC. Protein: CASSPSYESSYNEQFF.

This clonotype showed up many times. The chain uses TRBV10-3 and TRBJ2-7, with a tentative D call TRBD2 (5 bases). Looked up from germline, CDR1 is ENHRY and CDR2 is SYGVKD. Trimming removed 4 bases at V and 1 base at J, with 11 bases between. The CDR3 is made up of 14 amino acids. The CDR3 sequence: CAISGSDMSYEQYV. CDR3 coding DNA: TGTGCCATCAGTGGTAGCGATATGTCCTACGAGCAGTACGTC.

This clonotype was seen only a few times. The chain has TRBV7-8 and TRBJ1-4, with D perhaps matching TRBD1 (6 bases). V gave up 5 bases and J gave up 5 bases, with 15 bases separating them. Germline V gene data show CDR1 as SGHVS and CDR2 as FQNEAQ. The CDR3 consists of 15 residues. The CDR3 sequence is CASSTSHRVNEKLFF. The CDR3 DNA follows: TGTGCCAGCAGCACGTCCCACAGGGTGAATGAAAAACTGTTTTTT.

This clonotype was detected a few times. This chain links TRBV5-4 with TRBJ2-3; D might be TRBD1 or TRBD2, each matching 5 bases. V dropped 4 bases and J dropped 4 bases, with 22 bases sitting between them. This CDR3 has 17 residues. Germline-derived CDR1 and CDR2 are SGHNT and YYREEE (reference sequence). The CDR3 DNA reads as TGTGCCAGCAGCCTAGGGGAAGGGGCTAGCTCTGCAGATACGCAGTATTTT. Residues: CASSLGEGASSADTQYF.

The chain is built from TRBV4-1 and TRBJ2-7; 10 bases match TRBD1. The germline gives CDR1 MGHRA, CDR2 YSYEKL. Unmatched junction bases numbered 2, after V lost 3 bases and J lost 3 bases. The CDR3 is made up of 14 amino acids. CDR3 amino acids: CASSHRTGGYEQYF. CDR3 nucleotide sequence: TGCGCCAGCAGCCATCGGACAGGGGGCTACGAGCAGTACTTC.

The chain links TRBV7-8 to TRBJ2-2; D possibly matches TRBD1 or TRBD2 (5 bases each). Looked up from germline, CDR1 is SGHVS and CDR2 is FQNEAQ. V was cut by 8 bases and J by 0 bases, with 13 bases left in between. The CDR3 is made up of 15 amino acids. This chain's CDR3 is CASRGTTTNTGELFF. The CDR3 DNA reads as TGTGCCAGCCGAGGGACGACCACGAACACCGGGGAGCTGTTTTTT.

This clonotype appeared a few times. The chain employs TRBV10-3 and TRBJ1-5, with no clear D. This CDR3 has 12 amino acids. The V gene lost 0 bases and the J gene lost 7 bases, with 4 bases spanning the gap. Germline CDR1 ENHRY, CDR2 SYGVKD. CDR3 sequence (DNA): TGTGCCATCAGTGAGTCGAGACAGCCCCAGCATTTT. It is translated as CAISESRQPQHF.

A few counts support this clonotype. In DNA form, the CDR3 reads TGTGCCAGCAGTCCATCAGCATGGGTCTATGGCTACACCTTC. Translation: CASSPSAWVYGYTF. The V and J genes are TRBV6-2 or TRBV6-3 and TRBJ1-2; D not resolved. Trimming pared 5 bases from V and 4 bases from J, leaving 14 bases between. The CDR3 extends over 14 amino acids. Per germline, CDR1 MNHEY and CDR2 SVGEGT.

This clonotype was seen only once. At one end, the junction sequence differs from germline, possibly due to a read error. This chain connects TRBV4-1 to TRBJ2-1; D is uncertain. CDR1 and CDR2 (germline): MGHRA, YSYEKL. The CDR3 contains 13 residues. The CDR3 spells CSSSHPMADEQFF. In DNA form, the CDR3 reads TGCTCCAGCAGCCATCCGATGGCGGATGAGCAGTTCTTC.

This sequence joins TRBV9 and TRBJ2-2; D unresolved. The germline gives CDR1 SGDLS, CDR2 YYNGEE. The CDR3 spans 15 residues. Trimming stripped 4 bases from V and 3 bases from J, with 13 bases between. The chain's CDR3 is CASSPPQEYTGELFF. In DNA, the CDR3 is TGTGCCAGCAGCCCTCCCCAGGAGTACACCGGGGAGCTGTTTTTT.

This clonotype was picked up a small number of times. CDR3 nucleotide sequence: TGTGCCAGCAGTTTAAGCGGGGGCAACTATGGCTACACCTTC. Encoded protein: CASSLSGGNYGYTF. The chain recombines TRBV28 with TRBJ1-2; a weak D match, TRBD1 (6 bases). V lost 2 bases, J lost 2 bases, and 9 bases lay in between. The CDR3 consists of 14 residues. The germline V gene has CDR1 MDHEN and CDR2 SYDVKM.